Following are 18 T cell receptor beta chains from one sample sequenced in a study of T cell repertoires in cytomegalovirus infection. Which antigens these TCRs recognize remains unknown. In TCRdb, the reads were re-called with MiXCR into one record per CDR3 protein. The table has approximately 910,000 distinct CDR3 sequences, around 30% seen once. The sequencing used cultured CD8+ T cells from PBMCs, collected from culture after CMV antigen stimulation. These receptor sequences come from a human donor in good health (CMV status not recorded). Some clones in this sample may be carry-over from other donors' samples.

The chain uses TRBV6-8 and TRBJ1-2; D ambiguous. The germline CDR1 and CDR2 sequences are MNHGY and SAAAGT. The CDR3 extends over 13 amino acids. The V end lost 7 bases, the J end lost 4 bases, and 13 bases lay between the germline ends. The CDR3 DNA is TGTGCCAGCATCCCTGGCAAGTTCTATGGCTACACCTTC. It translates to CASIPGKFYGYTF.

CDR3 sequence: CASSFIGTGWNEQYF. The DNA of the CDR3 is TGTGCCAGCAGTTTCATCGGGACAGGGTGGAACGAGCAGTACTTC. The chain joins TRBV27 to TRBJ2-7, with 9 bases matching TRBD1. V trimming: 3 bases; J trimming: 5 bases; junction bases outside the gene matches: 8. Germline-derived CDR1 and CDR2 are MNHEY and SMNVEV (reference sequence). CDR3 length equals 15 residues.

This rearrangement joins TRBV4-1 to TRBJ1-2; 12 nucleotides line up with TRBD1. The V gene end was trimmed by 7 bases and the J gene end by 4 bases; junction bases not matched to a gene: 13. The CDR3 runs to 17 residues. Germline V gene lookup returns CDR1 MGHRA and CDR2 YSYEKL. The CDR3, as DNA: TGCGCCAGCACCCCGGGGACAGGGGGCGCGGTCCTCTATGGCTACACCTTC. This codes for CASTPGTGGAVLYGYTF.

V is TRBV2 and J is TRBJ1-5, with 9 bases aligning to TRBD1. CDR3 length equals 21 residues. From germline, CDR1 is SNHLY and CDR2 FYNNEI. The V and J ends lost 2 bases and 0 bases, in that order; junction bases with no gene match: 17. CDR3 protein: CASSEPKQGADPTDSNQPQHF. DNA of the CDR3: TGTGCCAGCAGTGAACCGAAACAGGGGGCAGATCCCACTGATAGCAATCAGCCCCAGCATTTT.

The V gene is TRBV11-2, the J gene TRBJ2-7; no definite D call. Germline values: CDR1 SGHAT, CDR2 FQNNGV. Trimming took off 8 bases at V and 5 bases at J, with 13 bases between the two ends. The CDR3 loop spans 12 amino acids. In nucleotides, the CDR3 is TGTGCCAGCCTGGCACAGAACCACGAGCAGTACGTC. This codes for CASLAQNHEQYV.

The CDR3 loop is CASSPELAGNNEQFF. The CDR3, as DNA: TGTGCCAGCAGCCCCGAGCTAGCGGGGAATAATGAGCAGTTCTTC. The V call is TRBV7-9, the J call TRBJ2-1, with 9 bases identical to TRBD2. Trimming took 5 bases from V and 7 from J; bases not matched to a gene: 9. The CDR3 is made up of 15 amino acids. The germline CDR1 and CDR2 sequences are SEHNR and FQNEAQ (reference sequence).

This clonotype was counted a few times. V usage is TRBV7-9 and J usage is TRBJ2-6; TRBD1 might be the D (5 bases). The CDR3 consists of 17 residues. The germline V and J ends were trimmed by 3 bases and 2 bases, with 14 bases remaining between them. Germline V lookup: CDR1 SEHNR, CDR2 FQNEAQ (reference sequence). The CDR3, as DNA: TGTGCCAGCAGCTTCCGGACCTTAGGGGCTGGGGCCAACGTCCTGACTTTC. Its translation is CASSFRTLGAGANVLTF.

This clonotype was picked up one time. The V and J genes are TRBV2 and TRBJ1-1; the D gene is possibly TRBD1 (5 bases). The V and J ends lost 8 bases and 0 bases respectively, with 13 bases between them. The CDR3 is 14 amino acids. The V gene's germline CDR1 is SNHLY and CDR2 FYNNEI. This CDR3 reads CASPSGLLNTEAFF. CDR3 sequence (DNA): TGTGCCAGCCCATCGGGGCTTCTGAACACTGAAGCTTTCTTT.

The chain is built from TRBV20-1 and TRBJ2-3; possibly TRBD2 for D (5 bases). The CDR3 loop spans 17 amino acids. Deletions cut 5 bases from V and 5 bases from J, with 26 bases between. Germline V gene data show CDR1 as DFQATT and CDR2 as SNEGSKA (reference sequence). DNA for the CDR3: TGCAGTGCTTCTTTCCGGCCGAGGGCACCTAGAAGAGATACGCAGTATTTT. Translated, it gives CSASFRPRAPRRDTQYF.

The table lists this clonotype with a few counts. The V call is TRBV4-3, the J call TRBJ2-3; tentatively, D is TRBD1 or TRBD2 (6 bases each). V lost 2 bases to trimming and J lost 2 bases, with 17 bases between them. Germline assignment: CDR1 LGHNA and CDR2 YSLEER. The CDR3 has 17 amino acids. The CDR3: CASSQTSTGAHTDTQYF. CDR3 nucleotides: TGCGCCAGCAGCCAAACCTCAACGGGGGCCCACACAGATACGCAGTATTTT.

The chain is built from TRBV6-1 and TRBJ2-1, with 9 bases identical to TRBD2. The CDR3 is made up of 14 amino acids. CDR1 is MNHNS and CDR2 is SASEGT in the germline V gene. Unmatched junction bases numbered 9, after V lost 8 bases and J lost 7 bases. The CDR3 region is CASGAGGPGNEQFF. The CDR3 nucleotides are TGTGCCAGCGGGGCGGGGGGGCCGGGAAATGAGCAGTTCTTC.

V usage is TRBV19 and J usage is TRBJ1-5; maybe TRBD1 (6 bases). The V gene's germline CDR1 is LNHDA and CDR2 SQIVND (reference sequence). Trimming cost V 6 bases and J 4 bases, with 19 bases left between them. The CDR3 totals 16 residues. CDR3 coding DNA: TGTGCCAGTAGCCCAGGGGACCGGGATTGGAATCAGCCCCAGCATTTT. As protein: CASSPGDRDWNQPQHF.

The V and J genes are TRBV6-2 or TRBV6-3 and TRBJ1-6; D is perhaps TRBD1 (6 bases). The CDR3 loop spans 15 amino acids. V shed 4 bases and J shed 13 bases, with 20 bases lying between them. Germline V gives CDR1 MNHEY, CDR2 SVGEGT. The CDR3 loop reads CASSSLSDSLFPLHF. CDR3 nucleotides: TGTGCCAGCAGTTCCCTCTCGGACAGCCTTTTTCCCCTCCACTTT.

The chain joins TRBV27 to TRBJ1-2; no firm D call. The CDR3 sequence is 13 residues long. V was shortened by 4 bases and J by 4 bases, with 10 bases between the two germline ends. Germline-derived CDR1 and CDR2 are MNHEY and SMNVEV (reference sequence). DNA for the CDR3: TGTGCCAGCAGTTCCACTCCTGCCTATGGCTACACCTTC. Its translation is CASSSTPAYGYTF.

This clonotype occurred a few times. This chain joins TRBV14 and TRBJ2-3, with 8 bases matching TRBD1. The CDR3 totals 17 residues. Per the germline V gene, CDR1 is SGHDN and CDR2 is FVKESK. V was clipped by 0 bases and J by 1 base; unmatched bases: 6. CDR3 amino acids: CASSQDALTGGTDTQYF. In DNA, the CDR3 is TGTGCCAGCAGCCAAGACGCGCTGACAGGGGGCACAGATACGCAGTATTTT.

This clonotype has a handful of counts. V gene TRBV12-3 or TRBV12-4 combines with J gene TRBJ2-3; D gene ambiguous. The V end lost 3 bases, the J end lost 1 base, and 8 bases lay between the germline ends. The CDR3 runs to 14 residues. The CDR3, as DNA: TGTGCCAGCAGTTTCGGCGACGGCACAGATACGCAGTATTTT. Its protein is CASSFGDGTDTQYF.

The chain couples TRBV6-6 to TRBJ1-2; D is unclear. This CDR3 is 14 amino acids long. V shed 2 bases and J shed 4 bases, with 11 bases lying between them. Germline lookup yields CDR1 MNHNY and CDR2 SVGAGI (reference sequence). The CDR3 nucleotides are TGTGCCAGCAGTTACCCCTCCGGGAGCTATGGCTACACCTTC. It yields the protein CASSYPSGSYGYTF.

This clonotype came up a few times. The chain couples TRBV7-4 to TRBJ2-5; 8 bases align to TRBD2. CDR1 and CDR2 (germline): SGHVT, SQSDAQ. This CDR3 is built from 13 residues. V shed 8 bases and J 6 bases; nucleotides not matched to a gene: 8. The CDR3 region has the DNA TGTGCCAGCCGGGGGGGCGGGATAAAGACCCAGTACTTC. This sequence encodes CASRGGGIKTQYF.